These 3 T cell receptor beta chains share one sample of origin, sequenced in a study of graft-versus-host responses after intestinal transplantation. Sequencing used immunoSEQ multiplex PCR; TCRdb keeps in-frame clones, though not all of them. The sample contains about 98,000 clones, about 82% of which appear only once. Source: PBMCs, taken 255 days after intestinal transplant. The receptors derive from a human patient who received an intestinal transplant, so some T cells may come from the graft donor.

The chain couples TRBV15 to TRBJ2-5; 9 nucleotides align to TRBD1. Trimming at V came to 8 bases and at J to 4 bases, leaving 8 bases not matched to a gene. Germline-derived CDR1 and CDR2 are LNHNV and YYDKDF (reference sequence). The CDR3 sequence is 14 residues long. CDR3: CATGAGTGRETQYF. For the CDR3, the DNA is TGTGCCACCGGGGCCGGGACAGGGAGAGAGACCCAGTACTTC. The variable domain in full, completed from reference TRBV15 and TRBJ2-5, reads DAMVIQNPRYQVTQFGKPVTLSCSQTLNHNVMYWYQQKSSQAPKLLFHYYDKDFNNEADTPDNFQSRRPNTSFCFLDIRSPGLGDTAMYLCATGAGTGRETQYFGPGTRLLVL.

A note on this clone: This sample also contains other DNA sequences that code for the same CDR3. This rearrangement joins TRBV7-3 to TRBJ2-2; D remains unclear. Per the germline V gene, CDR1 is SGHTA and CDR2 is FQGTGA. Trimming shortened V by 1 base and J by 1 base, and 4 bases separated the two germline ends. The CDR3 spans 14 residues. The CDR3 region is CASSLSRNTGELFF. The CDR3 bases are TGTGCCAGCAGCTTAAGTAGGAACACCGGGGAGCTGTTTTTT.

The chain has TRBV28 and TRBJ1-5; weak D call: TRBD1 (5 bases). V dropped 1 base and J dropped 1 base, with 8 bases sitting between them. Per the germline V gene, CDR1 is MDHEN and CDR2 is SYDVKM. The CDR3 is 15 residues long. CDR3 amino acids: CASSLSGGSNQPQHF. The CDR3, as DNA: TGTGCCAGCAGTTTATCCGGGGGAAGCAATCAGCCCCAGCATTTT.